This T cell receptor (beta chain) was observed in a study of blood T cell repertoires in COVID-19. At the level of the study: The United States, Italy and Spain supplied acute and convalescent COVID-19 samples. PBMCs, B-cell-depleted T cells, or T cells provided the cDNA or gDNA that made up the material.

In germline, CDR1 is SGHAT, CDR2 FQNNGV. This CDR3 spans 16 amino acids. V was clipped by 0 bases and J by 5 bases, with 16 bases between them. Original analysis: By means of reference gene primer amplification, nucleated cell counts were estimated. Produced via immunoSEQ multiplex PCR; TCRdb's table is partial and in-frame only. The V and J calls and the clone size are those of that table, but D and trimming were determined from the DNA. The sample holds fewer than 100,000 clones, approximately 90% seen once. Source material: peripheral blood. This rearrangement joins TRBV11-2 to TRBJ1-2, with D perhaps TRBD1 (6 bases). This receptor was obtained from a human donor in a cohort sampled during active COVID-19. The CDR3 reads CASSLDRTGILYGYTF. The DNA for the CDR3 is TGTGCCAGCAGCTTAGATCGTACAGGGATCCTTTATGGCTACACCTTC.